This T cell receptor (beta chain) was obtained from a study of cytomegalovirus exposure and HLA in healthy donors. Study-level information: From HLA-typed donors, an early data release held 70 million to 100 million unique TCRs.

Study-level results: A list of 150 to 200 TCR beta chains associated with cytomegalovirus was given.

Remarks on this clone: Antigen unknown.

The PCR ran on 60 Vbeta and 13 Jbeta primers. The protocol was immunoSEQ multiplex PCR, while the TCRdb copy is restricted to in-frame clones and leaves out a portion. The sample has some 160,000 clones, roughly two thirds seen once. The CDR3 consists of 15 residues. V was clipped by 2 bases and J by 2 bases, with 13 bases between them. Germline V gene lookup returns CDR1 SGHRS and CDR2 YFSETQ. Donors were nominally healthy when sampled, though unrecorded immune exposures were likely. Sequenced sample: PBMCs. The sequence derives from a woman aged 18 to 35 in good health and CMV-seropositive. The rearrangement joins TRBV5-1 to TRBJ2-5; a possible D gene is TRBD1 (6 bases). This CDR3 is CASSFPGVGQETQYF. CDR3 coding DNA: TGCGCCAGCAGCTTTCCAGGGGTGGGACAAGAGACCCAGTACTTC.